The clone carrying this T cell receptor (beta chain) has more than one count but fewer than ten. These data belong to a study of blood T cells in healthy people across ages. The CDR3 is 15 amino acids. The J segment lost 0 bases and the V segment lost 5 bases, leaving 7 bases of the junction unmatched. Per the germline V gene, CDR1 is DFQATT and CDR2 is SNEGSKA (reference sequence). A sample-barcoded 5' primer and a J-beta primer mix were used in a second PCR of roughly 6 to 12 cycles. TCRdb ran MiXCR on the 5' RACE reads and lists one entry per CDR3 protein. The profile shows 600,000 to 900,000 distinct CDR3 sequences, 20% to 30% of them singletons. The same data also went into a second study, on T cells of mothers and their children. That publication notes: At a rate of 1.5 ug per 15 ul, cDNA synthesis received all of the extracted RNA. For each mother, over 9.5 million TCR beta CDR3 reads were obtained, and for each child, about 3 million. Among related mother-child pairs, overlap was slightly higher than in unrelated pairs, though not significantly.

This chain links TRBV20-1 with TRBJ2-4; 7 bases are a match to TRBD1. Material: blood. This clonotype originated in a boy aged 10-17 years in good health. CDR3 DNA sequence: TGCAGTGCTCCGCGGACAGGATTAGCCAAAAACATTCAGTACTTC. This translates into CSAPRTGLAKNIQYF.